Reported below is one T cell receptor beta chain. This entry belongs to a study of blood T cell repertoires in COVID-19. Study in general: Researchers got acute and convalescent COVID-19 samples from the United States, Italy and Spain. Nucleic acid was either cDNA or gDNA, and it came from T cells, B-cell-depleted T cells, or PBMCs.

The repertoire was sequenced with immunoSEQ multiplex PCR; TCRdb's copy has only in-frame clones and lacks some. Found here are 200,000 to 250,000 clones, approximately 90% of them singletons; the top ten hold around 2%. Germline V gene sequence: CDR1 SEHNR, CDR2 FQNEAQ (reference sequence). The CDR3 spans 13 residues. V was pared by 8 bases and J by 6 bases, with 15 bases between. This receptor was obtained from a woman in her 40s who had recovered from COVID-19. V is TRBV7-9 and J is TRBJ2-3, with TRBD2 as a possible D gene (5 bases). Specimen: peripheral blood. The CDR3 DNA sequence: TGTGCCAGCGCCCCCGCAAGGGAGGATACGCAGTATTTT. Its protein product is CASAPAREDTQYF.